The T cell receptor beta chain under discussion was sequenced for a study of blood T cells in healthy people across ages (dated by TCRdb to 2014 to 2015). Concerning the study at large: In model experiments, roughly one uniquely barcoded TCR beta cDNA molecule per two T cells was captured by template switching. The donors were divided into four age groups: young (average 16 years), middle-aged (approximately 41), aged (62) and long-lived (about 79). To avoid experimental bias, donors of different ages were randomly spread across the sequencing lanes. Two additional independent replicas of 1 million unique cDNA reads from the same blood draw were analyzed for two donors (one aged 18 to 29 and one aged 80 or older). The study measured age-related changes in TCR beta repertoire diversity using deep sequencing normalized with unique cDNA molecular identifiers.

The method behind the library was 5' RACE. The sequencer was an Illumina HiSeq 2500. The second PCR ran for roughly 6 to 11 cycles and used a J-beta primer mix along with a sample-barcoded 5' primer. Each TCR beta cDNA molecule received a unique molecular identifier from a template-switch 5' adaptor carrying 12 random nucleotides. At least 2.5 million CDR3-containing paired-end reads were obtained from each sample. First-strand cDNA synthesis was performed from all RNA using the Mint cDNA synthesis kit, with priming by a TRBC-specific oligonucleotide. Following uracil-DNA glycosylase treatment, all cDNA underwent a first 18-cycle PCR with the universal primers M1SS and BC2_uni_R. The authors processed their data as follows. For normalization, 1 million high-quality reads, each with a distinct molecular identifier, were randomly selected from each sample. Reads with shared molecular identifiers were discarded instead of being binned into consensus sequences. MiTCR, with a Q25 quality threshold and the strictest error-elimination algorithm, was used for CDR3 identification, clonotype clustering and error correction. A nonparametric unseen species model using Euler transformation provided a lower-bound estimate of total TCR beta diversity. Using fastp trimming at Q25 and MiXCR clonotype assembly, TCRdb reanalyzed the public sequencing data and kept in-frame beta chains. Every CDR3 protein is listed once, alongside the most common genes and DNA of its rows. It is TCRdb's table, rather than the study itself, that gives the V and J calls and clone size. This sample holds about 780,000 distinct CDR3 sequences; 35% to 50% were observed only once. The ten biggest clones cover 15% to 20% of the sample.

This clonotype has a handful of counts. Its antigen is still unknown. No much larger clone exists at a distance of one base, and base qualities are not known. Donors were around 37 systemically healthy Caucasian individuals from Russia aged roughly 6 to 95 years. About 10 milliliters of peripheral blood were collected from each donor into EDTA-treated Vacutainer tubes. PBMCs were isolated by Ficoll-Paque density-gradient centrifugation, with at least 7 million obtained per sample. Trizol reagent was used to extract total RNA from the PBMCs, yielding at least 5.5 micrograms per sample. The percentages of naive CD45RAhigh/CD27high T cells were determined by flow cytometry on a PBMC aliquot from every donor. Study-level results and caveats: Observed TCR beta diversity correlated strongly with the percentage of naive T cells measured by flow cytometry. Because profiling used bulk unsorted PBMCs, naive and antigen-experienced compartments could not be compared conclusively. Donor CMV infection status was unknown, potentially confounding age-related changes in expanded clonotypes. As age increased, observed TCR beta diversity per million T cells dropped in a roughly linear way, and a significant reduction was already evident by age around 41. Estimates of total diversity from one million sequenced T cells were regarded as lower bounds and underestimates. Compared with the aged group, the long-lived group had more naive CD4+ T cells, fewer expanded clones and increased TCR diversity, a pattern suggesting age selection.

Inclusive of the bounding cysteine and phenylalanine, the CDR3 is 13 residues long. CDR3 DNA only is kept here, 39 bases in frame from base 1. A distance of 13 bases separates the germline ends of V and J, which lose 7 bases and 3 bases respectively. CDR1 and CDR2 are read off the germline V gene as SQVTM and ANQGSEA. The sequenced sample was blood. The receptor was isolated from a man older than 75 in good health. The sequence joins TRBV29-1 to TRBJ2-1; TRBD2 might be the D gene, on 5 matching bases. The DNA reads TGCAGCGCGAGGGCGGAAAGCTACAATGAGCAGTTCTTC. Its protein reads: CSARAESYNEQFF.